This T cell receptor beta chain was captured in a study of blood T cell dynamics during melanoma immunotherapy. Time point described: pre-treatment baseline. The germline CDR1 and CDR2 sequences are LGHNA and YNFKEQ. The CDR3 is 14 amino acids. Profiling relied on immunoSEQ multiplex PCR, and the TCRdb table lists in-frame clones only, not all of them. This sample has 9,500 to 10,000 clones, with 70% to 90% found just once. The J gene is TRBJ2-5, the V gene TRBV4-2; maybe TRBD1 (6 bases). Gene TRBJ2-7 matches the end of the DNA better, so the J call may be wrong. This TCR came from a human donor with melanoma. Source: blood, taken from a patient treated with checkpoint blockade. CDR3 in DNA: TGTGCCAGCAGCCAACCGTACAGGGACTACGAGCAGTACTTC. Its protein is CASSQPYRDYEQYF.